Shown below are 20 T cell receptor beta chains from a single sample sequenced in a study of molecular identifiers for immune sequencing clone quantification. A single record per CDR3 protein comes from TCRdb applying MiXCR to the PCR reads. Of approximately 550,000 distinct CDR3 sequences listed, 20% to 25% are singletons. Sequencing was done on a sample of naive CD8+ T cells from blood, with Jurkat cell RNA spiked in. Subset noted: FACS-sorted CD8+CD4-CCR7+CD45RA+ naive T cells. Receptors were obtained from a human donor in good health. Some libraries in this study had Jurkat cell RNA spiked in.

This clonotype was detected ten times or more. The genes are TRBV6-5 and TRBJ1-1; possibly TRBD1 for D (6 bases). The CDR3 spans 15 residues. Looked up from germline, CDR1 is MNHEY and CDR2 is SVGAGI. The V and J ends lost 0 bases and 1 base respectively, with 9 bases between them. The CDR3 is CASSYSGGTNTEAFF. The CDR3 region has the DNA TGTGCCAGCAGTTACTCAGGGGGAACGAACACTGAAGCTTTCTTT.

This clonotype was observed a handful of times. The chain links TRBV4-3 to TRBJ2-5; 9 nucleotides match TRBD1. CDR1 LGHNA and CDR2 YSLEER come from the germline V gene. This CDR3 comprises 16 residues. With 0 bases clipped from V and 1 base from J, the junction kept 3 bases outside the gene matches. The CDR3 reads CASSQDGGQGQETQYF. CDR3 sequence (DNA): TGCGCCAGCAGCCAAGACGGGGGACAGGGCCAAGAGACCCAGTACTTC.

The V gene is TRBV12-2, the J gene TRBJ2-2; the D segment call TRBD2 is taken from the table without a DNA check. TRBV12-2 is termed a pseudogene. This CDR3 spans 19 amino acids. The CDR3 is CASRPPGMEVSLNTGELFF. Here the CDR3 DNA reads TGTGCAAGTCGCCCTCCCGGCATGGAGGTCTCCTTGAACACCGGGGAGCTGTTTTTT.

The chain carries TRBV19 and TRBJ2-7; D is unclear. Trimming took 6 bases from V and 3 from J, leaving 21 bases between them. The germline CDR1 and CDR2 sequences are LNHDA and SQIVND (reference sequence). The CDR3 extends over 16 amino acids. CDR3 bases: TGTGCCAGTAGCGCTCGGACCTATGATGTTGACTACGAGCAGTACTTC. It codes for CASSARTYDVDYEQYF.

The rearrangement uses TRBV27 and TRBJ1-2, with D possibly being TRBD1 (6 bases). Germline V lookup: CDR1 MNHEY, CDR2 SMNVEV (reference sequence). The germline V and J ends were trimmed by 7 bases and 5 bases, with 17 bases remaining between them. This CDR3 is 14 amino acids long. The CDR3 coding sequence is TGTGCCAGCAAGGGAGCCGGGACAAATTATGGCTACACCTTC. Translating it yields CASKGAGTNYGYTF.

V usage is TRBV6-5 and J usage is TRBJ1-5; 7 bases line up with TRBD1. CDR3 length equals 16 residues. With 2 bases clipped from V and 1 base from J, the junction kept 5 bases outside the gene matches. Germline V gene sequence: CDR1 MNHEY, CDR2 SVGAGI. CDR3 in amino acids: CASSYGAGGSNQPQHF. In DNA, the CDR3 is TGTGCCAGCAGTTACGGGGCAGGGGGAAGCAATCAGCCCCAGCATTTT.

Ten or more counts support this clonotype. V and J are TRBV7-8 and TRBJ2-3; TRBD2 is a possible D gene (5 bases). Trimming took 5 bases from V and 6 from J, leaving 21 bases between them. Germline V gene sequence: CDR1 SGHVS, CDR2 FQNEAQ. The CDR3 spans 16 residues. The DNA of the CDR3 is TGTGCCAGCAGCCCGCCGAGGGTCCTCCGCCTGGATACGCAGTATTTT. Amino acid sequence: CASSPPRVLRLDTQYF.

Note on this clonotype: Given a much more abundant clone one base away, this may be a read error. The chain has TRBV12-3 or TRBV12-4 and TRBJ2-3; 7 bases agree with TRBD2. The CDR3 extends over 15 amino acids. V dropped 5 bases and J dropped 2; count of bases not matched to a gene: 7. CDR3 bases: TGTGCCAGCAGTGGACTAGTGGGAGACACAGATACGCAGTATTTT. This gives the protein CASSGLVGDTDTQYF.

To note about this clonotype: A much larger clone differs by one base, so this may be a read error. The chain is built from TRBV7-2 and TRBJ2-5; D is unclear. The V gene lost 5 bases and the J gene lost 4 bases, with 17 bases spanning the gap. The CDR3 runs 15 residues. CDR1 SGHTA and CDR2 FQGNSA come from the germline V gene. CDR3 amino acids: CASSALVSVGETQYF. The CDR3 bases are TGTGCCAGCAGCGCCCTGGTGAGTGTTGGAGAGACCCAGTACTTC.

This clonotype was seen more than once but under ten times. The V and J genes are TRBV12-3 or TRBV12-4 and TRBJ2-7; the match to TRBD2 covers 11 bases. With V trimmed by 3 bases and J by 5 bases, 6 bases remained unmatched. There are 15 residues in the CDR3. The CDR3 reads CASSFRLAGSHEQYF. CDR3 nucleotides: TGTGCCAGCAGTTTCAGACTAGCGGGAAGTCACGAGCAGTACTTC.

This clonotype was recorded at least ten times. The chain joins TRBV6-1 to TRBJ2-2; D is unclear. Germline CDR1 MNHNS, CDR2 SASEGT. The germline V and J ends were trimmed by 10 bases and 2 bases, with 14 bases remaining between them. The CDR3 runs to 14 residues. In DNA, the CDR3 is TGTGCCACCGAATGGGTGTATAACACCGGGGAGCTGTTTTTT. Translation: CATEWVYNTGELFF.

About this clonotype itself: A much larger clone lies one base from this, so it may be a read error. V gene TRBV5-3 combines with J gene TRBJ2-7, with a tentative D call TRBD1 (6 bases). TRBV5-3 is classed as an ORF, of uncertain function. The CDR3 totals 14 residues. This CDR3 is CVSSPPDRSYEQYF. The DNA of the CDR3 is TGTGTCAGCAGCCCCCCGGACAGATCCTACGAGCAGTACTTC.

As regards this clonotype: This could be a read error, since a much larger clone is one nucleotide away. V and J are TRBV29-1 and TRBJ2-3; D is perhaps TRBD2 (6 bases). The CDR3 loop spans 16 amino acids. V lost 3 bases and J 1 base, leaving 17 bases between the germline ends. Germline V lookup: CDR1 SQVTM, CDR2 ANQGSEA. The CDR3 nucleotides are TGCAGCGTTGAGCTCCCTAACGGGGGAGGCACAGATACGCAGTATTTT. It codes for CSVELPNGGGTDTQYF.

This clonotype was counted a few times. The chain uses TRBV6-6 and TRBJ1-1; possible D gene TRBD1, 6 bases. Trimming pared 5 bases from V and 0 bases from J, leaving 19 bases between. Germline lookup yields CDR1 MNHNY and CDR2 SVGAGI (reference sequence). This CDR3 has 17 residues. As DNA, the CDR3 is TGTGCCAGCAGTCGACCGTTTAGACAGGCTCTGAACACTGAAGCTTTCTTT. Its protein product is CASSRPFRQALNTEAFF.

V is TRBV19 and J is TRBJ2-2; 8 bases agree with TRBD1. This CDR3 has 12 amino acids. Germline trimming cut 9 bases from V and 6 bases from J; bases unmatched to any gene: 3. Germline V gene sequence: CDR1 LNHDA, CDR2 SQIVND (reference sequence). This chain's CDR3 is CASRTGPGELFF. CDR3 coding DNA: TGTGCCAGCAGGACAGGGCCCGGGGAGCTGTTTTTT.

This clonotype was seen many times. The chain uses TRBV27 and TRBJ2-7, with no clear D. Germline V gene lookup returns CDR1 MNHEY and CDR2 SMNVEV (reference sequence). The CDR3 has 15 residues. V lost 7 bases and J 1 base, leaving 17 bases between the germline ends. The CDR3 DNA sequence: TGTGCCAGCAAGGTAGGCCCGGCGAGTTCCTACGAGCAGTACTTC. Translated, it gives CASKVGPASSYEQYF.

The sample holds a few counts of this clonotype. The chain uses TRBV6-1 and TRBJ1-6, with 7 positions matching TRBD1. This CDR3 is 16 amino acids long. The ends lost 1 base at V and 10 bases at J; junction bases unmatched: 10. CDR1 is MNHNS, CDR2 SASEGT, per germline. The CDR3 reads CASSEVGQGVWSPLHF. The DNA for the CDR3 is TGTGCCAGCAGTGAAGTCGGTCAGGGGGTATGGTCACCCCTCCACTTT.

On this clonotype: A read error is possible here, since a much larger clone lies one base away. The chain links TRBV7-9 to TRBJ1-5; D is unclear. The V gene's germline CDR1 is SEHNR and CDR2 FQNEAQ (reference sequence). The CDR3 has 14 amino acids. The V end lost 5 bases, the J end lost 9 bases, and 17 bases lay between the germline ends. Here the CDR3 DNA reads TGTGCCAGCAGCACGTCGCAAAGTTCCCGGCCCCAGCATTTT. Protein sequence: CASSTSQSSRPQHF. Full variable domain (outside the CDR3, taken from reference TRBV7-9 and TRBJ1-5): DTGVSQNPRHKITKRGQNVTFRCDPISEHNRLYWYRQTLGQGPEFLTYFQNEAQLEKSRLLSDRFSAERPKGSFSTLEIQRTEQGDSAMYLCASSTSQSSRPQHFGDGTRLSIL.

The CDR3 DNA reads TGCGCCAGCAGTCTCCTGTGGGAGGGCCCCAACGAGCAGTACTTC. Protein sequence: CASSLLWEGPNEQYF. This rearrangement joins TRBV4-3 to TRBJ2-7; 7 bases are a match to TRBD2. V lost 6 bases, J lost 5 bases, and 13 bases stayed unmatched. CDR1 is LGHNA and CDR2 is YSLEER in the germline V gene. The CDR3 covers 15 residues.

This clonotype was seen many times. The CDR3 is CSVVGDTGELFF. The CDR3 DNA is TGCAGCGTTGTGGGGGACACCGGGGAGCTGTTTTTT. The V call is TRBV29-1, the J call TRBJ2-2, with D possibly called TRBD1 or TRBD2 (5 bases each). The CDR3 length is 12 residues. V was clipped by 4 bases and J by 3 bases, with 6 bases between them. Germline V gene sequence: CDR1 SQVTM, CDR2 ANQGSEA.